This T cell receptor (beta chain) comes out of a study of T cells in Graves' hyperthyroidism and ophthalmopathy (dated by TCRdb to the late 2010s). As for the study more broadly: Peripheral blood samples were taken at the time of initial diagnosis, prior to any treatment. Whether ophthalmopathy could be predicted prospectively was tested in an independent validation cohort made up of about 20 hyperthyroidism patients plus 17 patients who later progressed to ophthalmopathy. For training and testing, the approximately 97 patients in the discovery cohort were randomly divided in a 7:3 ratio. The study also compared thyroid tissue and blood T-cell repertoires from more than five Graves' hyperthyroidism patients. The paper describes TCR Vbeta CDR3 sequencing of 140 or so peripheral blood samples, made up of 43 ophthalmopathy patients, around 78 hyperthyroidism patients and around 17 progressor patients. To identify TCR V-J signatures that set the groups apart, the researchers used a discovery cohort of 100 patients, made up of around 42 with Graves' ophthalmopathy and approximately 57 with stable Graves' hyperthyroidism. After blood sampling, hyperthyroidism patients were treated with methimazole at a starting dose of 30 mg daily, and ophthalmopathy patients were treated with high-dose intravenous methylprednisolone. Here is what the overall study found, with its caveats: Most expanded thyroid clonotypes (frequency above 0.001) were also detected in blood, suggesting blood repertoires may reflect thyroid immune responses. During validation, the model predicted progression to ophthalmopathy a median of around six months ahead of onset, with 70.59% sensitivity and roughly 75% specificity. In cross-validation, a model built on a 13 V-J signature told ophthalmopathy apart from stable hyperthyroidism with approximately 90% sensitivity and roughly 81% specificity, and in testing the same model reached 80%/75%. Sample size was not statistically predetermined, and investigators were not blinded to group allocation.

Graves' hyperthyroidism was defined as stable when no progression to ophthalmopathy occurred over 18 months of follow-up. Hyperthyroidism patients were newly diagnosed, had a disease duration of under 2 months, and were aged 18 to 65 years. The study excluded patients with uncontrolled infections, other autoimmune diseases, pregnancy or lactation. Diagnoses were established on the basis of clinical symptoms, serum thyroxine and TRAb, thyroid ultrasound, and orbital computed tomography. PBMCs were isolated from about 9.1 ml of fresh peripheral blood by Ficoll-Paque density gradient centrifugation. Total RNA was extracted using Trizol reagent, and RNA quality was assessed on an Agilent 2100 Bioanalyzer. At least ten counts were recorded for this clonotype. Which antigen it targets is not known. It has no much larger one-base neighbor in the sample; base qualities were not kept. The TCR beta CDR3 regions were amplified from RNA transcripts. A first-round RT-PCR of the TCR CDR3 used the HTBI primer set with the Qiagen OneStep RT-PCR kit. A second multiplex PCR round built the libraries, followed by size selection and purification. Paired-end sequencing of the libraries was performed with 100 bp reads on an Illumina HiSeq2000. For the original study's pipeline: SOAPnuke was used to process the raw data, throwing out any read that contained adapters or uncalled bases, had a mean Phred below 15, or lacked an exact constant-primer or identifier match. COPE v1.2.5 was used to merge high-quality paired reads, and clonotypes were defined as unique nucleotide sequences. Clonotypes were aligned to IMGT TRBV, TRBD and TRBJ reference segments using MiTCR v1.1. Only V-J combinations with frequency above 0.0001, covering 99.2% of repertoires, were analysed. The TCS score was defined as the ratio of F50 (clonal expansion) to E x V (chaos), calculated using BLOSUM62-based TCRdist between CDR3 peptides within each V-J. Welch's t-statistics and random forest reduced 450 to 600 V-J features to about 13, which were used in a naive Bayes classifier (R e1071). The public sequencing data were trimmed at Q25 with fastp and processed into clonotypes with MiXCR by TCRdb, which kept only in-frame beta chains. Duplicate CDR3 protein sequences are folded into a single record with the most common DNA and genes. It is TCRdb's table, rather than the study itself, that gives the V and J calls and clone size. For this sample the table gives 500,000 to 600,000 distinct CDR3 sequences, of which around 17% were detected only once. Together, the top ten hold about 20% of the sample.

V is trimmed back by 0 bases and J by 6 bases, and the junction contains 12 bases that no gene match accounts for. Spanning cysteine to phenylalanine, the CDR3 consists of 17 amino acids. Here the CDR3 DNA is all that survives: 51 bases in frame from base 1. Based on the germline V gene (reference sequence), the CDR1 and CDR2 sequences are DFQATT and SNEGSKA. This receptor chain uses TRBV20-1 and TRBJ2-1; TRBD2 lines up with 9 middle nucleotides. The TCR was taken from a woman younger than 30 with Graves' hyperthyroidism. The specimen was blood. The nucleotide sequence reads TGCAGTGCTAGAGATTCATTCCTGACTAGCGGACTCAATGAGCAGTTCTTC. Its coded protein is CSARDSFLTSGLNEQFF.